This T cell receptor beta chain was captured by sequencing in a study of T cells in Graves' hyperthyroidism and ophthalmopathy. From RNA transcripts, TCR beta CDR3 regions were amplified. TCR CDR3 regions were first amplified by RT-PCR with HTBI primers. Each CDR3 protein is one row after TCRdb ran MiXCR on the multiplex PCR reads. The table includes approximately 610,000 distinct CDR3 sequences, over 12% detected once. Germline values: CDR1 MDHEN, CDR2 SYDVKM. The V gene lost 7 bases and the J gene lost 3 bases, with 16 bases spanning the gap. The length of the CDR3 is 15 residues. Many counts were recorded for this clonotype.

The chain joins TRBV28 to TRBJ1-5, with a possible D match to TRBD1 (5 bases). Sample: blood. This clonotype was sampled from a woman in her thirties or forties with Graves' ophthalmopathy. The chain's CDR3 is CASIGSRGINQPQHF. As DNA, the CDR3 is TGTGCCAGCATAGGTTCTCGGGGGATCAATCAGCCCCAGCATTTT.